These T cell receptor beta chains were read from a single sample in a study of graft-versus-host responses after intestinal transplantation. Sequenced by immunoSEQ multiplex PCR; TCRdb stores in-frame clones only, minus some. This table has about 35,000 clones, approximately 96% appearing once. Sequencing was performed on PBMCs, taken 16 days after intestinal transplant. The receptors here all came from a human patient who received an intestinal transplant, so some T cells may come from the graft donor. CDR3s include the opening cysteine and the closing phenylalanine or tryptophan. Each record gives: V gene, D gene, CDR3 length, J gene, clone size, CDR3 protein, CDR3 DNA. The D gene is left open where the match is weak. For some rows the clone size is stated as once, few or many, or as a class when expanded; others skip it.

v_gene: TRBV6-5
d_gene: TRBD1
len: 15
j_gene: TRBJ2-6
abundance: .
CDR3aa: CASSRQGAGANVLTF
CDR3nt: TGTGCCAGCAGCCGCCAGGGGGCTGGGGCCAACGTCCTGACTTTC

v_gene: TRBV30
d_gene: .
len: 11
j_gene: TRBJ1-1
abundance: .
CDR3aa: CAWSGGSEAFF
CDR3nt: TGTGCCTGGAGCGGGGGGTCTGAAGCTTTCTTT

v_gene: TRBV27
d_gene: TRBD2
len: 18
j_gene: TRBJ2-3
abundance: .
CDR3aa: CASSLLGTSGRAVDTQYF
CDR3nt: TGTGCCAGCAGTTTATTAGGGACTAGCGGGAGGGCCGTAGATACGCAGTATTTT

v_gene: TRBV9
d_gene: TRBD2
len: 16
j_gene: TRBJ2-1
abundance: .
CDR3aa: CASSVTSSGFYNEQFF
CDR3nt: TGTGCCAGCAGCGTTACCTCTAGCGGGTTCTACAATGAGCAGTTCTTC

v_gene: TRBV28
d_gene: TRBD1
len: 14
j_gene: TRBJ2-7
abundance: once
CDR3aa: CATRGQGARYEQYF
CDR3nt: TGTGCCACCCGGGGACAGGGGGCGAGATACGAGCAGTACTTC

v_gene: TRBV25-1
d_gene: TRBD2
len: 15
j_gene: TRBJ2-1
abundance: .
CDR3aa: CASSELGTSGDEQFF
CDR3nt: TGTGCCAGCAGTGAATTAGGGACTAGCGGTGATGAGCAGTTCTTC

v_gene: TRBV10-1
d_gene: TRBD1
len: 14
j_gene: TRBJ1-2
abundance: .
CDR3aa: CASSERDRGYGYTF
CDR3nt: TGCGCCAGCAGTGAACGGGACAGGGGCTATGGCTACACCTTC

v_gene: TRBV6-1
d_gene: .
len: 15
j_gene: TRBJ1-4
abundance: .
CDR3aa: CASSEWTATNEKLFF
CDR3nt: TGTGCCAGCAGTGAATGGACAGCAACTAATGAAAAACTGTTTTTT

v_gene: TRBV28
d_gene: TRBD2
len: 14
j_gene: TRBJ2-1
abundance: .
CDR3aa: CASSLTGTSSEQFF
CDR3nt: TGTGCCAGCAGTTTGACCGGGACTAGCAGTGAGCAGTTCTTC

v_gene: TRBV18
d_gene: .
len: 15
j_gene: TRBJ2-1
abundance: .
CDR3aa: CASSRVPSEDDEQFF
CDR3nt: TGTGCCAGCTCACGAGTGCCTAGCGAGGACGATGAGCAGTTCTTC

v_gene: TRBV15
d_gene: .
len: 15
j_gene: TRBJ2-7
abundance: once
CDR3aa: CATSRAGQKYTEQYF
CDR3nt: TGTGCCACCAGCAGAGCGGGACAAAAGTATACCGAGCAGTACTTC

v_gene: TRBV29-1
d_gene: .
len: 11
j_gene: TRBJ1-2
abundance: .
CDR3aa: CSVQGNYGYTF
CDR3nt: TGCAGCGTTCAGGGTAACTATGGCTACACCTTC

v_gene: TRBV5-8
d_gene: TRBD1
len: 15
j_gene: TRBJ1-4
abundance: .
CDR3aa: CASSRLQGLDEKLFF
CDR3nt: TGTGCCAGCAGCCGGCTACAGGGGTTGGATGAAAAACTGTTTTTT

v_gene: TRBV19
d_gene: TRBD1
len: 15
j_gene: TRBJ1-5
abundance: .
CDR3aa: CASSLQGVSVQPQHF
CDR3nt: TGTGCCAGTAGTCTCCAGGGGGTGTCTGTTCAGCCCCAGCATTTT

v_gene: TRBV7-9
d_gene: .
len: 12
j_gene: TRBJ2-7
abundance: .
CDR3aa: CASSPNTYGQYF
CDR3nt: TGTGCCAGCAGCCCGAATACCTACGGGCAGTACTTC

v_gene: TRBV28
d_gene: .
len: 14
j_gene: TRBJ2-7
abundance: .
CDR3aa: CASRLPDSSYEQYF
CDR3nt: TGTGCCAGCAGACTTCCGGACAGCTCCTACGAGCAGTACTTC

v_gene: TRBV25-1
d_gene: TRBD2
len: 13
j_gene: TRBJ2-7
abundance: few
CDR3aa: CARRGGADYEQYF
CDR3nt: TGTGCCCGCCGGGGGGGGGCGGACTACGAGCAGTACTTC

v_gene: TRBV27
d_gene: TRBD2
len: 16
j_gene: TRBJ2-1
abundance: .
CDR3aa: CASSPLGREGLNEQFF
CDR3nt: TGTGCCAGCAGTCCCCTAGGGCGGGAGGGCCTGAATGAGCAGTTCTTC

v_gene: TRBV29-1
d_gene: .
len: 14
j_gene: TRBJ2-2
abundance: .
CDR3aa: CSVRGGRNTGELFF
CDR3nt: TGCAGCGTGAGAGGGGGACGAAACACCGGGGAGCTGTTCTTT

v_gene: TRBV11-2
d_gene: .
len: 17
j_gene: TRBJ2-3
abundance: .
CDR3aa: CASSLKTREYLPDTQYF
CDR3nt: TGTGCCAGCAGCTTGAAGACCCGGGAGTACCTCCCAGATACGCAGTATTTT

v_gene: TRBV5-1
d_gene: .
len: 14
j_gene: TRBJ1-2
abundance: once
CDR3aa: CASSLGDRGYGYTF
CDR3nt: TGCGCCAGCAGCTTGGGAGACAGAGGCTATGGCTACACCTTC

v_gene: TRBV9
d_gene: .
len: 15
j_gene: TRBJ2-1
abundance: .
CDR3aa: CASSRWETSYNEQFF
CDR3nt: TGTGCCAGCAGCAGATGGGAAACCTCCTACAATGAGCAGTTCTTC

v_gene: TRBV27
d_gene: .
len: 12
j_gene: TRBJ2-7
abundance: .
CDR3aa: CASRYRGGAQYF
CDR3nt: TGTGCCAGCCGGTACAGGGGGGGTGCGCAGTACTTC

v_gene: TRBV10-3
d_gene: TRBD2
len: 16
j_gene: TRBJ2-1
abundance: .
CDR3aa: CAISEGGGRAYNEQFF
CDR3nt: TGTGCCATCAGTGAGGGGGGCGGGAGGGCCTACAATGAGCAGTTCTTC

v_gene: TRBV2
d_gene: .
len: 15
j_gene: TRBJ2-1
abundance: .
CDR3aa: CASSEAGGPYNEQFF
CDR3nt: TGTGCCAGCAGTGAAGCGGGAGGACCCTACAATGAGCAGTTCTTC

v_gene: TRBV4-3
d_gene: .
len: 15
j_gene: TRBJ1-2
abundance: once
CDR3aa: CASSQDSRTDYGYTF
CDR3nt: TGCGCCAGCAGCCAAGATTCCCGGACGGACTATGGCTACACCTTC

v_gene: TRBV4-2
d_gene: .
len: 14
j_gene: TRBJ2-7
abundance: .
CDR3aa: CASSQVSGSHEQYF
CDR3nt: TGTGCCAGCAGCCAAGTAAGCGGTAGCCACGAGCAGTACTTC

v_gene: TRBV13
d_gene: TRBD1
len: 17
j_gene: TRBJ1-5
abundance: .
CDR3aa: CASSYRGGRDTNQPQHF
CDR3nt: TGTGCCAGCAGCTATCGAGGGGGCAGGGATACAAATCAGCCCCAGCATTTT